This T cell receptor (beta chain) was obtained from a study of blood T cell repertoires in COVID-19. Across the study: Acute and convalescent COVID-19 specimens originated in the United States, Italy and Spain.

Germline CDR1 and CDR2: LNHDA and SQIVND (reference sequence). After removal of 7 bases from V and 1 base from J, the junction contained 11 bases not matched to a gene. The CDR3 length is 17 residues. Produced via immunoSEQ multiplex PCR; TCRdb's table is partial and in-frame only. The sample has 95,000 to 150,000 clones; over 65% are singletons. The TCR originated in a human donor with acute or convalescent COVID-19. The donor label of this sample is uncertain. The chain recombines TRBV19 with TRBJ1-3; TRBD1 agrees at 9 bases. The sequencing sample was made of peripheral blood. CDR3 amino acids: CASTRTGAFLSGNTIYF. The CDR3 DNA reads as TGTGCCAGTACCCGGACAGGGGCCTTTCTTTCTGGAAACACCATATATTTT.